This paragraph covers one T cell receptor (beta chain) sequence. In this sample, this clone turned up once. No cognate antigen has been identified for it. One base away there is no much larger clone; base qualities are not given. The data belong to a study of blood T cell repertoires in COVID-19 (dated by TCRdb to the early 2020s). Background for the entire study: The collaborator samples originated in the United States, Italy and Spain and spanned the acute and convalescent phases of COVID-19. The material from the prospective study consisted of cDNA or gDNA derived from T cells, B-cell-depleted T cells, or PBMCs. Subjects who had been exposed to COVID-19, were actively infected with it, or had recovered from it provided the deeply sampled blood TCRbeta repertoires that made up the dataset. The repertoires were released in a freely available public database meant as a resource for research on the immune response to SARS-CoV-2. The samples were drawn from two sources: the first 160 participants of the ongoing ImmuneRACE study, and some 1,300 subjects contributed by 6 global collaborators. Sample metadata almost always included a de-identified subject ID, COVID-19 status, age in years and sex. Where available, HLA class I and class II types were obtained from metadata supplied by the sample provider rather than from assay-based typing.

Summary of the overall study and its limitations: The quantity of clinical and demographic metadata differed by source and by participant and was supplied without curation.

Participants in the prospective study were enrolled through a virtual design, were aged roughly 18 to 100 years, and lived in 24 United States geographic areas. In the prospective study, participants were assigned to cohorts based on the clinical history participants reported in a screening survey and a study questionnaire. Recovered participants in ImmuneRACE Cohort 3 were defined by two consecutive negative NP/OP PCR tests, clearance by a healthcare professional, or resolution of symptoms. In the prospective study, whole blood, serum and a nasopharyngeal or oropharyngeal swab were collected from each participant by mobile phlebotomists. Prospective study participants could optionally give additional blood draws and questionnaires over an approximately 2-month period. Before DNA extraction, prospective study blood samples were shipped either frozen or at room temperature. TCRbeta CDR3 regions were amplified from genomic DNA by means of the immunoSEQ Assay, a bias-controlled multiplex PCR. The source study handled its data this way. The number of nucleated cells in each sample was estimated from the amplification of reference gene primers within the assay. To quantify the absolute abundance of each unique TCRbeta CDR3 rearrangement, sequence reads were collapsed and filtered. Productive Simpson clonality was computed per sample as the square root of Simpson's diversity index over productive rearrangements. What TCRdb holds here is the immuneACCESS table cut down to in-frame rearrangements. Part of the clones is not present; checked against another copy, under half of the missing clones reflect an unresolved V gene, and the others are unexplained. V and J calls and clone size follow that table, whereas D and trimming were derived from the DNA. In all, the sample holds 150,000 or so clones, and around four fifths of those were seen once. The top ten hold around 4.8% of the sample.

Spanning cysteine to phenylalanine, the CDR3 consists of 15 amino acids. The read is trimmed to its CDR3 DNA, 45 bases read in frame from base 1. V loses 5 bases of germline sequence and J loses 9 bases, and the interval between the two ends is 21 bases. CDR1 and CDR2 were assigned from the germline V gene as SGHDT and YYEEEE. The rearranged chain carries TRBV5-6 and TRBJ1-3; the D gene identity is not certain. The sequenced material came from PBMCs or T cells enriched from blood (not recorded which). This clonotype originated in a woman aged 45 to 65 who had recovered from COVID-19. This receptor has the CDR3 CASSPARARGFTIYF. In nucleotide form, the sequence is TGTGCCAGCAGTCCCGCTCGGGCCCGCGGGTTCACCATATATTTT.